The 28 T cell receptor beta chains presented below share a single source sample, sequenced in a study of blood T cell repertoires in COVID-19. The protocol was immunoSEQ multiplex PCR, while the TCRdb copy is restricted to in-frame clones and leaves out a portion. This sample has roughly 250,000 clones, with roughly nine tenths found just once. Sequenced sample: PBMCs or T cells enriched from blood (not recorded which). These receptors came from a woman in her 30s with acute COVID-19.

The chain has TRBV10-3 and TRBJ2-5, with 10 bases aligning to TRBD1. Trimming cost V 6 bases and J 0 bases; bases outside gene matches: 4. Germline CDR1 ENHRY, CDR2 SYGVKD. The CDR3 has 15 amino acids. This chain's CDR3 is CAIRSGTGDQETQYF. In DNA form, the CDR3 reads TGTGCCATCAGGTCCGGGACAGGGGACCAAGAGACCCAGTACTTC.

The V gene is TRBV7-2, the J gene TRBJ1-1, with 12 bases fitting TRBD1. V dropped 0 bases and J dropped 4; count of bases not matched to a gene: 3. CDR3 size: 16 residues. Per the germline V gene, CDR1 is SGHTA and CDR2 is FQGNSA. CDR3 DNA: TGTGCCAGCAGCTTAGCGGGACAGGGGGCGCGCACTGAAGCTTTCTTT. It translates to CASSLAGQGARTEAFF.

This chain uses TRBV5-4 with TRBJ2-1, with TRBD2 identical over 7 bases. V gave up 6 bases and J gave up 8 bases; unmatched junction bases: 14. Germline V lookup: CDR1 SGHNT, CDR2 YYREEE (reference sequence). The CDR3 loop spans 15 amino acids. CDR3 protein: CASTLKGAGEDEQFF. The CDR3, as DNA: TGTGCCAGCACCTTAAAAGGGGCGGGAGAGGATGAGCAGTTCTTC. The complete variable domain, with remaining parts taken from reference TRBV5-4 and TRBJ2-1, reads ETGVTQSPTHLIKTRGQQVTLRCSSQSGHNTVSWYQQALGQGPQFIFQYYREEENGRGNFPPRFSGLQFPNYSSELNVNALELDDSALYLCASTLKGAGEDEQFFGPGTRLTVL.

This rearrangement joins TRBV9 to TRBJ1-1, with D unresolved. The CDR3 extends over 14 amino acids. CDR1 and CDR2 from the germline V gene are SGDLS and YYNGEE. The germline V and J ends were trimmed by 2 bases and 0 bases, with 8 bases remaining between them. CDR3 residues: CASSVGSMNTEAFF. The DNA of the CDR3 is TGTGCCAGCAGCGTGGGCAGCATGAACACTGAAGCTTTCTTT.

This chain uses TRBV6-6 with TRBJ2-3, with D hard to call. Per germline, CDR1 MNHNY and CDR2 SVGAGI (reference sequence). V was cut by 4 bases and J by 3 bases, with 2 bases left in between. This CDR3 contains 11 residues. The CDR3 nucleotides read TGTGCCAGCAGTTCGACAGATACGCAGTATTTT. Encoded protein: CASSSTDTQYF.

The rearrangement joins TRBV7-9 to TRBJ2-2, with 7 nucleotides matching TRBD1. V shed 5 bases and J 8 bases; nucleotides not matched to a gene: 8. Germline CDR1 and CDR2: SEHNR and FQNEAQ (reference sequence). The CDR3 spans 14 residues. CDR3 sequence reads: CASSGRDSLGELFF. The CDR3 DNA reads TGTGCCAGCAGCGGACGGGACAGTCTAGGGGAGCTGTTTTTT.

This CDR3 is CSVDRGPAANTEAFF. CDR3 in DNA: TGCAGCGTTGATAGGGGGCCCGCGGCGAACACTGAAGCTTTCTTT. V gene TRBV29-1 combines with J gene TRBJ1-1; TRBD1 matches 7 bases. J was trimmed by 1 base and V by 3 bases; bases with no gene match: 8. CDR3 length: 15 amino acids. The V gene's germline CDR1 is SQVTM and CDR2 ANQGSEA. The entire variable domain, with the rest obtained from reference TRBV29-1 and TRBJ1-1, is as follows: SAVISQKPSRDICQRGTSLTIQCQVDSQVTMMFWYRQQPGQSLTLIATANQGSEATYESGFVIDKFPISRPNLTFSTLTVSNMSPEDSSIYLCSVDRGPAANTEAFFGQGTRLTVV.

This chain connects TRBV19 to TRBJ1-4; D possibly corresponds to TRBD1 (5 bases). V dropped 5 bases and J dropped 8 bases, with 15 bases sitting between them. CDR1 is LNHDA, CDR2 SQIVND, per germline (reference sequence). The CDR3 is made up of 14 amino acids. CDR3 in DNA: TGTGCCAGTAGTCCCCCAGGGCTCCAGGAAAAACTGTTTTTT. This translates into CASSPPGLQEKLFF. Looking up the rest from reference TRBV19 and TRBJ1-4 gives the full variable domain: DGGITQSPKYLFRKEGQNVTLSCEQNLNHDAMYWYRQDPGQGLRLIYYSQIVNDFQKGDIAEGYSVSREKKESFPLTVTSAQKNPTAFYLCASSPPGLQEKLFFGSGTQLSVL.

The J gene is TRBJ1-3, the V gene TRBV30, with D possibly being TRBD1 (6 bases). Between the trimmed V and J ends, which lost 5 bases and 4 bases, there was a span of 6 bases. Germline lookup yields CDR1 GTSNPN and CDR2 SVGIG (reference sequence). The length of the CDR3 is 11 residues. CDR3 nucleotides: TGTGCCTGGGGACAGGGAAACACCATATATTTT. Its protein is CAWGQGNTIYF.

J is TRBJ2-5 and V is TRBV7-2; 7 bases map to TRBD2. The CDR3 has 14 residues. J lost 5 bases, V lost 5 bases, and 8 bases had no gene match. Per germline, CDR1 SGHTA and CDR2 FQGNSA. The CDR3 region has the DNA TGTGCCAGCAGCCCCCAGCGGGGACGGGAGACCCAGTACTTC. It codes for CASSPQRGRETQYF. Combining the CDR3 with reference TRBV7-2 and TRBJ2-5 gives the whole variable domain GAGVSQSPSNKVTEKGKDVELRCDPISGHTALYWYRQSLGQGLEFLIYFQGNSAPDKSGLPSDRFSAERTGGSVSTLTIQRTQQEDSAVYLCASSPQRGRETQYFGPGTRLLVL.

Only a few counts were recorded for this clone. This sequence joins TRBV11-2 and TRBJ2-3, with TRBD2 matching over 7 bases. The germline V gene encodes CDR1 SGHAT and CDR2 FQNNGV. This CDR3 has 16 residues. V was pared by 5 bases and J by 0 bases, with 8 bases of the junction left unmatched. The CDR3 region has the DNA TGTGCCAGCAGCACACGGGGAGGGGCTAGCACAGATACGCAGTATTTT. Translated: CASSTRGGASTDTQYF.

The J gene is TRBJ2-3, the V gene TRBV7-2, with 8 bases fitting TRBD2. Germline-derived CDR1 and CDR2 are SGHTA and FQGNSA. Germline trimming cut 1 base from V and 4 bases from J; bases unmatched to any gene: 4. This CDR3 is 15 amino acids long. CDR3 sequence reads: CASSLVAGLSDTQYF. The CDR3 coding sequence is TGTGCCAGCAGCTTAGTAGCGGGACTCTCAGATACGCAGTATTTT.

The rearrangement links TRBV19 to TRBJ1-4; 7 bases fit TRBD1. CDR3 length equals 14 residues. Germline-derived CDR1 and CDR2 are LNHDA and SQIVND (reference sequence). The V and J ends lost 3 bases and 8 bases, in that order; junction bases with no gene match: 6. The CDR3: CASSIGQVVEKLFF. The CDR3 DNA reads TGTGCCAGTAGTATCGGACAGGTCGTCGAAAAACTGTTTTTT.

In its sample, this clone was seen once. The chain uses TRBV27 and TRBJ1-2; 7 positions agree with TRBD1. The CDR3 is 14 residues long. With 0 bases clipped from V and 11 bases from J, the junction kept 9 bases outside the gene matches. Germline CDR1 reads MNHEY; CDR2 reads SMNVEV (reference sequence). CDR3 residues: CASSLSLTGPSYTF. The CDR3 DNA reads as TGTGCCAGCAGTTTATCGTTGACAGGGCCTTCGTACACCTTC.

J is TRBJ2-7 and V is TRBV27; 12 bases are shared with TRBD1. The germline gives CDR1 MNHEY, CDR2 SMNVEV (reference sequence). V gave up 7 bases and J gave up 6 bases; unmatched junction bases: 7. The CDR3 spans 14 residues. The CDR3 sequence is CASKTGTGGAEQYF. The CDR3 nucleotides are TGTGCCAGCAAGACCGGGACAGGGGGCGCCGAGCAGTACTTC.

Here the CDR3 reads CAIMSAGSGLGDYNEQFF. CDR3 DNA sequence: TGTGCCATCATGTCTGCTGGAAGCGGGCTAGGGGACTACAATGAGCAGTTCTTC. The chain uses TRBV10-3 and TRBJ2-1; a possible D gene is TRBD2 (6 bases). Trimming took off 7 bases at V and 3 bases at J, with 25 bases between the two ends. The CDR3 extends over 18 amino acids. Per the germline V gene, CDR1 is ENHRY and CDR2 is SYGVKD.

The chain carries TRBV13 and TRBJ2-1; 9 nucleotides agree with TRBD2. The CDR3 is 15 amino acids. V trimming: 5 bases; J trimming: 8 bases; junction bases outside the gene matches: 10. CDR1 and CDR2 from the germline V gene are PRHDT and FYEKMQ (reference sequence). CDR3 loop: CASSPTMREGDEQFF. In DNA form, the CDR3 reads TGTGCCAGCAGCCCTACTATGCGGGAGGGCGATGAGCAGTTCTTC.

The rearrangement links TRBV5-6 to TRBJ1-2, with D unresolved. Per germline, CDR1 SGHDT and CDR2 YYEEEE. Trimming cost V 4 bases and J 3 bases, with 16 bases left between them. The CDR3 has 15 amino acids. In DNA, the CDR3 is TGTGCCAGCAGCCTATGGTGGAGGGAGGACTATGGCTACACCTTC. The encoded protein is CASSLWWREDYGYTF.

The CDR3 reads CASSPVDRINTEAFF. The CDR3 nucleotides are TGTGCCAGTAGTCCCGTGGACAGAATAAACACTGAAGCTTTCTTT. The chain has TRBV19 and TRBJ1-1; TRBD1 is a possible D gene (6 bases). With 5 bases removed from V and 2 bases from J, the gap between germline ends came to 15 bases. This CDR3 is 15 amino acids long. Germline CDR1 and CDR2: LNHDA and SQIVND (reference sequence).

This chain joins TRBV7-2 and TRBJ2-1, with 8 bases lining up with TRBD1. Germline lookup yields CDR1 SGHTA and CDR2 FQGNSA. CDR3 size: 15 residues. J gave up 8 bases and V 5 bases, and 11 bases lay outside the gene matches. The CDR3 loop is CASSPWEQGADEQFF. The CDR3 bases are TGTGCCAGCAGCCCTTGGGAGCAGGGGGCAGATGAGCAGTTCTTC.

V gene TRBV6-5 combines with J gene TRBJ1-1; D is uncertain. Trimming shortened V by 6 bases and J by 8 bases, and 10 bases separated the two germline ends. Germline assignment: CDR1 MNHEY and CDR2 SVGAGI. The CDR3 consists of 11 residues. CDR3 sequence (DNA): TGTGCCAGCAGCCTTAGAGTCGAAGCTTTCTTT. Protein: CASSLRVEAFF.

This clone was observed a handful of times. Within the sample, other DNA sequences also encode this same CDR3. This sequence joins TRBV7-6 and TRBJ1-1; D is possibly TRBD1 (6 bases). The germline CDR1 and CDR2 sequences are SGHVS and FNYEAQ. The germline V and J ends were trimmed by 1 base and 3 bases, with 6 bases remaining between them. The CDR3 length is 13 residues. The CDR3 DNA is TGTGCCAGCAGCTTAGACAGGGACACTGAAGCTTTCTTT. This gives the protein CASSLDRDTEAFF. Full variable domain (rest looked up from reference TRBV7-6 and TRBJ1-1): GAGVSQSPRYKVTKRGQDVALRCDPISGHVSLYWYRQALGQGPEFLTYFNYEAQQDKSGLPNDRFSAERPEGSISTLTIQRTEQRDSAMYRCASSLDRDTEAFFGQGTRLTVV.

The rearrangement links TRBV28 to TRBJ1-5, with a weak D call TRBD1 (6 bases). In germline, CDR1 is MDHEN, CDR2 SYDVKM. The V end lost 3 bases, the J end lost 8 bases, and 17 bases lay between the germline ends. The CDR3 loop spans 15 amino acids. The CDR3 DNA sequence: TGTGCCAGCAGTTTGGTATCCGGGACACTGAAGCCCCAGCATTTT. Translation: CASSLVSGTLKPQHF.

This clone was observed a few times. The chain has TRBV7-9 and TRBJ1-5; possibly TRBD1 for D (6 bases). Trimming removed 5 bases from V and 1 base from J, with 12 bases in between. The CDR3 contains 15 residues. Germline V gives CDR1 SEHNR, CDR2 FQNEAQ (reference sequence). The CDR3 protein is CASSPSQGSNQPQHF. For the CDR3, the DNA is TGTGCCAGCAGCCCTTCACAGGGAAGCAATCAGCCCCAGCATTTT. Full variable domain (rest looked up from reference TRBV7-9 and TRBJ1-5): DTGVSQNPRHKITKRGQNVTFRCDPISEHNRLYWYRQTLGQGPEFLTYFQNEAQLEKSRLLSDRFSAERPKGSFSTLEIQRTEQGDSAMYLCASSPSQGSNQPQHFGDGTRLSIL.

V and J are TRBV9 and TRBJ2-4, with 9 bases that match TRBD2. Germline V lookup: CDR1 SGDLS, CDR2 YYNGEE. The CDR3 has 16 residues. J gave up 0 bases and V 3 bases, and 4 bases lay outside the gene matches. The CDR3 DNA is TGTGCCAGCAGCGAGAGCGGGGGGCTAGCCAAAAACATTCAGTACTTC. It encodes CASSESGGLAKNIQYF.

The chain has TRBV11-2 and TRBJ2-3; tentative D call: TRBD1 (6 bases). V lost 2 bases and J 8 bases, leaving 8 bases between the germline ends. The V gene's germline CDR1 is SGHAT and CDR2 FQNNGV. The CDR3 is made up of 12 amino acids. DNA of the CDR3: TGTGCCAGCAGCTTACAACAGGGTACGCAGTATTTT. Its protein product is CASSLQQGTQYF.

V gene TRBV27 combines with J gene TRBJ2-1; D is uncertain. The CDR3 runs 17 residues. Trimming shortened V by 3 bases and J by 2 bases, and 17 bases separated the two germline ends. Germline values: CDR1 MNHEY, CDR2 SMNVEV (reference sequence). CDR3 in DNA: TGTGCCAGCAGTTTTCGCGTACAGAACAATCCCTACAATGAGCAGTTCTTC. Translating gives CASSFRVQNNPYNEQFF.

The chain links TRBV2 to TRBJ1-6, with 7 bases lining up with TRBD1. Unmatched junction bases numbered 6, after V lost 5 bases and J lost 5 bases. The CDR3 length is 15 residues. Germline V gene data show CDR1 as SNHLY and CDR2 as FYNNEI. The CDR3 loop reads CASSNIDRDNSPLHF. CDR3 DNA sequence: TGTGCCAGCAGTAACATTGACAGGGATAATTCACCCCTCCACTTT.